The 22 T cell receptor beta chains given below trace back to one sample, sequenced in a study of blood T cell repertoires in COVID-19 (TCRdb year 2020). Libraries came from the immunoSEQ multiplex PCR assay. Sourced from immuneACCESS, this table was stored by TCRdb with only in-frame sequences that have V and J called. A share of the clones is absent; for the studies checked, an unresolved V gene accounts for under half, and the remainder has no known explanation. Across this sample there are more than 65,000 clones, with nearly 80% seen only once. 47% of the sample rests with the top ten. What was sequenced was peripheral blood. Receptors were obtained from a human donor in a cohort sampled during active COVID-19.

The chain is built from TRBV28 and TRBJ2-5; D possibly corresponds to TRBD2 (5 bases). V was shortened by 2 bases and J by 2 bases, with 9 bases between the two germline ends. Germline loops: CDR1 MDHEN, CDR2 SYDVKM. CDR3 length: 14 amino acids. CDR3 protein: CASSLVRVQETQYF. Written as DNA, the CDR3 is TGTGCCAGCAGTTTAGTGAGGGTACAAGAGACCCAGTACTTC.

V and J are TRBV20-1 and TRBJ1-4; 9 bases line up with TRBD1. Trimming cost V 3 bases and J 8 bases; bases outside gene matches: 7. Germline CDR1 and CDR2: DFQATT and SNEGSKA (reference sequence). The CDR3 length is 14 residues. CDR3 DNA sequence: TGCAGTGCTAGTCGGACAGGGGAGAGGGAAAAACTGTTTTTT. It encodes CSASRTGEREKLFF.

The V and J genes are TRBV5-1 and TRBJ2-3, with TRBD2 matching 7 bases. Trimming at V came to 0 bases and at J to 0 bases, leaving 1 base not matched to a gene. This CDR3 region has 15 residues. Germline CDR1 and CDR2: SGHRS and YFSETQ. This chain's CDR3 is CASSLDGGSTDTQYF. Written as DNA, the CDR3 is TGCGCCAGCAGCTTGGACGGGGGGAGCACAGATACGCAGTATTTT.

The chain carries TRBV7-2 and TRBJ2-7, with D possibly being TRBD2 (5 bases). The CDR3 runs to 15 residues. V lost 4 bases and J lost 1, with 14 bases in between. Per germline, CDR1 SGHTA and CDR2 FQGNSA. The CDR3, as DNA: TGTGCCAGCAGCTCCCTCGGGAAAACATCCTACGAGCAGTACTTC. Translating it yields CASSSLGKTSYEQYF. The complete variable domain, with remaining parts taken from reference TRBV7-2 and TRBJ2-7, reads GAGVSQSPSNKVTEKGKDVELRCDPISGHTALYWYRQSLGQGLEFLIYFQGNSAPDKSGLPSDRFSAERTGGSVSTLTIQRTQQEDSAVYLCASSSLGKTSYEQYFGPGTRLTVT.

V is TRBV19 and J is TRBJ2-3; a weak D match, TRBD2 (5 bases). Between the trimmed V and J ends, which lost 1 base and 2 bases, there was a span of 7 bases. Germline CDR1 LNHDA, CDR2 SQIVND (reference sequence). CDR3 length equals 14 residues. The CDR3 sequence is CASSIAGFTDTQYF. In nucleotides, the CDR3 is TGTGCCAGTAGTATAGCGGGGTTCACAGATACGCAGTATTTT.

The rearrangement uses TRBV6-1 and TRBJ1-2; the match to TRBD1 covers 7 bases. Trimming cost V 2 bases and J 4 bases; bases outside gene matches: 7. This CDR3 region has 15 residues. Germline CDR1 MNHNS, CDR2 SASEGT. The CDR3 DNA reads TGTGCCAGCAGTGAACGGCCAGGGGGAATCTATGGCTACACCTTC. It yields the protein CASSERPGGIYGYTF.

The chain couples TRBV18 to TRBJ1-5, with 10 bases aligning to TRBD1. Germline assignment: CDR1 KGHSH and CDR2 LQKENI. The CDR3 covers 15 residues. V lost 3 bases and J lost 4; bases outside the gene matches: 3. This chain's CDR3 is CASSPGTGENQPQHF. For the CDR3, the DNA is TGTGCCAGCTCACCCGGGACAGGGGAAAATCAGCCCCAGCATTTT.

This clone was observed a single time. The CDR3 DNA is TGTGCCAGCAGCCGTGTGGCGGGAGGCCAAGAGACCCAGTACTTC. Protein: CASSRVAGGQETQYF. The chain combines TRBV5-4 with TRBJ2-5, with TRBD2 matching 8 bases. The CDR3 loop spans 15 amino acids. The ends lost 4 bases at V and 1 base at J; junction bases unmatched: 6. Germline-derived CDR1 and CDR2 are SGHNT and YYREEE (reference sequence).

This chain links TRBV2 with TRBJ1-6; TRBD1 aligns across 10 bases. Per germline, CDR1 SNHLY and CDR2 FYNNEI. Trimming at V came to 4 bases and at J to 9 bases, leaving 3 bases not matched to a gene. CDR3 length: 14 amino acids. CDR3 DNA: TGTGCCAGCAGTGCCGGGACAGGGGTTTCACCCCTCCACTTT. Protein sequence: CASSAGTGVSPLHF.

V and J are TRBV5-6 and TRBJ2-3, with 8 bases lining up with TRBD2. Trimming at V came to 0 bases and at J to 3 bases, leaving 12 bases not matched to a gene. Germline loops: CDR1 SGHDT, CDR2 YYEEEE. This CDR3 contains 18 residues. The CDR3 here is CASSLVVGGGPGTDTQYF. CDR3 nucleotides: TGTGCCAGCAGCTTGGTGGTGGGCGGGGGGCCAGGAACAGATACGCAGTATTTT.

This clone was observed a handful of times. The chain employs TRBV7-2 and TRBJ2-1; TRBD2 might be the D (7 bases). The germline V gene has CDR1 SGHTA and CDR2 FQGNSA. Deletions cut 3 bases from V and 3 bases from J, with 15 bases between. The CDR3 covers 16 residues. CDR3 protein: CASSFVGGAGYNEQFF. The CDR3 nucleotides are TGTGCCAGCAGCTTCGTGGGGGGGGCAGGCTACAATGAGCAGTTCTTC.

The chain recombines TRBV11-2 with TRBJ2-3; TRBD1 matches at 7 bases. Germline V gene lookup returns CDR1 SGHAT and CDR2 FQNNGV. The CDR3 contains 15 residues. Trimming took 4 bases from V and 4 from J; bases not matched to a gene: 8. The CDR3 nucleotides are TGTGCCAGCAGCTATGGGACAGTCTACGCAGATACGCAGTATTTT. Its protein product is CASSYGTVYADTQYF.

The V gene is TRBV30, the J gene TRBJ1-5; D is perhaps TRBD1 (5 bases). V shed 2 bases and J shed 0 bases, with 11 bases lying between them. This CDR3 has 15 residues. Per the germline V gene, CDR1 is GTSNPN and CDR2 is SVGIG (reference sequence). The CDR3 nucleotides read TGTGCCTGGAGTAAAACAGGTGGTAGCAATCAGCCCCAGCATTTT. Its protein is CAWSKTGGSNQPQHF.

The CDR3 nucleotides are TGTGCCAGCAGCTACGGGACTAGCGGGAGTGGTGGGAATGAGCAGTTCTTC. Amino acids: CASSYGTSGSGGNEQFF. This chain joins TRBV5-4 and TRBJ2-1; 14 bases fit TRBD2. Germline CDR1 and CDR2: SGHNT and YYREEE (reference sequence). V dropped 3 bases and J dropped 7; count of bases not matched to a gene: 9. The CDR3 spans 17 residues.

In nucleotides, the CDR3 is TGTGCCAGCAGCTGGGGGGGAGGGTTGAACACAGATACGCAGTATTTT. Amino acids: CASSWGGGLNTDTQYF. The V gene is TRBV7-2, the J gene TRBJ2-3; TRBD2 agrees at 7 bases. Germline-derived CDR1 and CDR2 are SGHTA and FQGNSA. This CDR3 has 16 residues. V shed 4 bases and J 2 bases; nucleotides not matched to a gene: 9.

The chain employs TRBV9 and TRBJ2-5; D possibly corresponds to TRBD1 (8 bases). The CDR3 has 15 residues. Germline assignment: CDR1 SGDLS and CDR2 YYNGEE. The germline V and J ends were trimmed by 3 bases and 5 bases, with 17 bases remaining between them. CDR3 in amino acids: CASSGGTGSGETQYF. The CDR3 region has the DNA TGTGCCAGCAGCGGCGGGACAGGTAGCGGGGAGACCCAGTACTTC.

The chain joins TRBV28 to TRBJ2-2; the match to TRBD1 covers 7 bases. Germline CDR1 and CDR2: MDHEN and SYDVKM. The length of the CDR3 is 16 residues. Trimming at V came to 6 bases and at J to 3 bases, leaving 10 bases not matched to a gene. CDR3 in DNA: TGTGCCAGCAGCGAATTGAGAGGGGGCGACACCGGGGAGCTGTTTTTT. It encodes CASSELRGGDTGELFF.

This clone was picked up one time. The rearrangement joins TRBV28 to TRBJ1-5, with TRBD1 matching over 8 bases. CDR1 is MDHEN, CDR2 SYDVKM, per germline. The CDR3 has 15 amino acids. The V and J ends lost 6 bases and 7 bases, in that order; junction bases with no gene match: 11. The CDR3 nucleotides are TGTGCCAGCAGAAAAGGACAGGGTTGGGGGCAGCCCCAGCATTTT. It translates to CASRKGQGWGQPQHF.

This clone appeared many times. The CDR3 reads CASSLDWEGVIFNEQFF. For the CDR3, the DNA is TGTGCCAGCAGCTTAGATTGGGAGGGGGTGATATTCAATGAGCAGTTCTTC. The rearrangement uses TRBV11-2 and TRBJ2-1, with TRBD2 as a possible D gene (7 bases). Germline V CDR1 and CDR2: SGHAT, FQNNGV. V lost 0 bases and J 6 bases, leaving 18 bases between the germline ends. CDR3 length: 17 amino acids.

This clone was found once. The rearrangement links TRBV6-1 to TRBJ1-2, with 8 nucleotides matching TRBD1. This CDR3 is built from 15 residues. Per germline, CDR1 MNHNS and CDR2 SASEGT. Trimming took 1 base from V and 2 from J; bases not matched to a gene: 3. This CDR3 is CASSEGGTGNYGYTF. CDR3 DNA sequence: TGTGCCAGCAGTGAAGGAGGGACAGGCAACTATGGCTACACCTTC.

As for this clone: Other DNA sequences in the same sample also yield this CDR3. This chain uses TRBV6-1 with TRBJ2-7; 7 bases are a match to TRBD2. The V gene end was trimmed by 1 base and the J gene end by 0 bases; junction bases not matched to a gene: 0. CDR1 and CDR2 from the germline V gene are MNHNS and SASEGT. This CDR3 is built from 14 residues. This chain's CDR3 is CASSEGGGSYEQYF. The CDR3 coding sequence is TGTGCCAGCAGTGAAGGGGGGGGCTCCTACGAGCAGTACTTC.

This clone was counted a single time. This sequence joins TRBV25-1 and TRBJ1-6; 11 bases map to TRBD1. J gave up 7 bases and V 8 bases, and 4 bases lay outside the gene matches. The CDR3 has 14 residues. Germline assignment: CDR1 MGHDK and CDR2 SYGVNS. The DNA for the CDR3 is TGTGCCAGCGGGGGACAGGGGGACAATTCACCCCTCCACTTT. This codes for CASGGQGDNSPLHF.